The rows below give T cell receptor beta chains drawn from one sample of a study of cytomegalovirus exposure and HLA in healthy donors. Clones were sequenced by immunoSEQ multiplex PCR, and TCRdb holds only the in-frame ones, with some missing. The sample holds some 190,000 clones; roughly 82% are singletons and the top ten take about 1.6%. Sample: PBMCs. Every receptor here comes from a woman aged 18-29 years in good health and CMV-seronegative. The CDR3 runs from the conserved cysteine through the conserved F or W. Fields, in order: CDR3 length, clone size, D gene, J gene, V gene, CDR3 protein, CDR3 DNA. D genes are given only for firm matches. Size is omitted from some rows. Given values are once, few, many or a class for expanded clones.

length: 12; size: -; D: -; J: TRBJ2-5; V: TRBV6-1; CDR3: CATTLYQETQYF; DNA: TGTGCCACCACTCTTTACCAAGAGACCCAGTACTTC
length: 15; size: -; D: TRBD2; J: TRBJ2-3; V: TRBV5-6; CDR3: CASSSPGLAKDTQYF; DNA: TGTGCCAGCAGCTCACCGGGACTAGCGAAGGATACGCAGTATTTT
length: 14; size: many; D: -; J: TRBJ2-7; V: TRBV6-1; CDR3: CASSEFGGSYEQYF; DNA: TGTGCCAGCAGTGAATTCGGGGGTTCCTACGAGCAGTACTTC
length: 15; size: -; D: -; J: TRBJ1-2; V: TRBV6-5; CDR3: CASSYSYRQFYGYTF; DNA: TGTGCCAGCAGTTACTCCTATCGACAGTTCTATGGCTACACCTTC
length: 14; size: -; D: -; J: TRBJ2-7; V: TRBV7-9; CDR3: CASSPAGRPYEQYF; DNA: TGTGCCAGCAGCCCCGCAGGGCGTCCCTACGAGCAGTACTTC
length: 15; size: -; D: -; J: TRBJ1-1; V: TRBV2; CDR3: CASSLPGHSNTEAFF; DNA: TGTGCCAGCAGCTTGCCGGGACACTCTAACACTGAAGCTTTCTTT
length: 12; size: -; D: -; J: TRBJ2-7; V: TRBV5-1; CDR3: CASSFPGIEQYF; DNA: TGCGCCAGCAGCTTCCCAGGGATCGAGCAGTACTTC
length: 15; size: -; D: TRBD2; J: TRBJ2-4; V: TRBV15; CDR3: CATSGGGLAKNIQYF; DNA: TGTGCCACCAGCGGCGGGGGGCTAGCCAAAAACATTCAGTACTTC
length: 12; size: -; D: -; J: TRBJ1-5; V: TRBV2; CDR3: CASSEEGISQHF; DNA: TGTGCCAGCAGTGAGGAGGGTATTTCCCAGCATTTT
length: 15; size: -; D: -; J: TRBJ1-1; V: TRBV7-2; CDR3: CASSPPGGVNTEAFF; DNA: TGTGCCAGCAGCCCTCCGGGGGGGGTGAACACTGAAGCTTTCTTT
length: 14; size: -; D: -; J: TRBJ2-2; V: TRBV10-1; CDR3: CASSDRGYTGELFF; DNA: TGCGCCAGCAGTGATCGTGGCTACACCGGGGAGCTGTTTTTT
length: 16; size: -; D: TRBD2; J: TRBJ2-7; V: TRBV11-3; CDR3: CASVSWGGRGMHEQYF; DNA: TGTGCCAGCGTCTCGTGGGGCGGGAGAGGTATGCACGAGCAGTACTTC
length: 14; size: -; D: TRBD2; J: TRBJ2-7; V: TRBV30; CDR3: CAWSVFTGGLQQYF; DNA: TGTGCCTGGAGTGTCTTTACGGGGGGGCTCCAGCAGTACTTC
length: 14; size: -; D: TRBD1; J: TRBJ1-2; V: TRBV10-3; CDR3: CAIRSGQGDYGYTF; DNA: TGTGCCATCAGATCGGGACAGGGAGACTATGGCTACACCTTC
length: 14; size: -; D: TRBD1; J: TRBJ2-7; V: TRBV19; CDR3: CASSMGQGKNEQYF; DNA: TGTGCCAGTAGTATGGGACAGGGTAAGAACGAGCAGTACTTC
length: 16; size: -; D: -; J: TRBJ1-6; V: TRBV7-8; CDR3: CASSPQQPGGLSPLHF; DNA: TGTGCCAGCAGCCCCCAACAGCCGGGGGGCCTTTCACCCCTCCACTTT
length: 14; size: -; D: -; J: TRBJ1-6; V: TRBV18; CDR3: CASSPISYNSPLHF; DNA: TGTGCCAGCTCCCCTATCTCCTATAATTCACCCCTCCACTTT
length: 17; size: once; D: TRBD2; J: TRBJ2-3; V: TRBV6-1; CDR3: CASSEGPTGGPGNTQYF; DNA: TGTGCCAGCAGTGAAGGCCCCACGGGGGGGCCTGGGAATACGCAGTATTTT
length: 16; size: -; D: TRBD1; J: TRBJ2-7; V: TRBV5-5; CDR3: CASSPPPDRPTYEQYF; DNA: TGTGCCAGCAGCCCCCCCCCGGACAGGCCGACCTACGAGCAGTACTTC
length: 20; size: -; D: TRBD2; J: TRBJ2-2; V: TRBV18; CDR3: CASSPPASGRARTHTGELFF; DNA: TGTGCCAGCTCACCACCGGCCAGCGGGAGGGCCCGGACTCACACCGGGGAGCTGTTTTTT
length: 14; size: -; D: -; J: TRBJ2-1; V: TRBV2; CDR3: CASRPGLSYNEQFF; DNA: TGTGCCAGCAGGCCGGGACTTTCCTACAATGAGCAGTTCTTC
length: 15; size: -; D: TRBD1; J: TRBJ1-2; V: TRBV5-4; CDR3: CASSARTGSYYGYTF; DNA: TGTGCCAGCAGCGCCCGGACAGGGTCATACTATGGCTACACCTTC
length: 16; size: -; D: TRBD2; J: TRBJ2-3; V: TRBV28; CDR3: CASTPTSGKVFGTQYF; DNA: TGTGCCAGCACCCCTACTAGCGGGAAAGTATTTGGTACGCAGTATTTT
length: 15; size: -; D: -; J: TRBJ2-7; V: TRBV7-2; CDR3: CASTLLGGPIYEQYF; DNA: TGTGCCAGCACCCTATTGGGGGGACCCATCTACGAGCAGTACTTC
length: 16; size: -; D: -; J: TRBJ1-4; V: TRBV5-4; CDR3: CASSPNRVGAGEKLFF; DNA: TGTGCCAGCAGCCCGAACAGGGTCGGGGCCGGAGAAAAACTGTTTTTT
length: 15; size: -; D: -; J: TRBJ1-1; V: TRBV27; CDR3: CASSQRATVNTEAFF; DNA: TGTGCCAGCAGTCAACGGGCGACAGTGAACACTGAAGCTTTCTTT
length: 14; size: -; D: -; J: TRBJ1-1; V: TRBV18; CDR3: CASSPRSPNTEAFF; DNA: TGTGCCAGCTCACCGCGGAGCCCGAACACTGAAGCTTTCTTT
length: 14; size: -; D: -; J: TRBJ2-3; V: TRBV5-6; CDR3: CASSFVGSSDTQYF; DNA: TGTGCCAGCAGCTTTGTGGGGAGTTCAGATACGCAGTATTTT
length: 16; size: -; D: TRBD2; J: TRBJ2-3; V: TRBV5-5; CDR3: CASSRGLAGGTDTQYF; DNA: TGTGCCAGCAGCCGGGGGCTAGCGGGGGGCACAGATACGCAGTATTTT
length: 12; size: -; D: TRBD1; J: TRBJ1-1; V: TRBV6-5; CDR3: CASSSPGQEAFF; DNA: TGTGCCAGCAGTTCCCCGGGACAGGAAGCTTTCTTT
length: 15; size: once; D: -; J: TRBJ1-4; V: TRBV27; CDR3: CASSLTGMQNEKLFF; DNA: TGTGCCAGCAGTTTGACCGGGATGCAAAATGAAAAACTGTTTTTT
length: 15; size: -; D: -; J: TRBJ1-5; V: TRBV6-1; CDR3: CASSSGRGGNQPQHF; DNA: TGTGCCAGCAGTTCAGGTCGGGGGGGGAATCAGCCCCAGCATTTT
length: 13; size: -; D: TRBD1; J: TRBJ1-4; V: TRBV25-1; CDR3: CASSAQGLEKLFF; DNA: TGTGCCAGCAGTGCACAGGGGTTGGAAAAACTGTTTTTT
length: 20; size: -; D: TRBD2; J: TRBJ2-1; V: TRBV5-1; CDR3: CASSLVLGGWREDSYNEQFF; DNA: TGCGCCAGCAGCTTGGTGTTAGGTGGGTGGCGGGAGGACTCCTACAATGAGCAGTTCTTC
length: 17; size: -; D: -; J: TRBJ2-2; V: TRBV9; CDR3: CASSVGGALVDTGELFF; DNA: TGTGCCAGCAGCGTAGGTGGGGCGTTAGTAGACACCGGGGAGCTGTTTTTT
length: 15; size: -; D: -; J: TRBJ2-3; V: TRBV6-1; CDR3: CASRRGATIGDTQYF; DNA: TGTGCCAGCAGGCGAGGAGCCACAATAGGCGATACGCAGTATTTT
length: 16; size: -; D: -; J: TRBJ2-7; V: TRBV5-6; CDR3: CASSSGTPRLEYEQYF; DNA: TGTGCCAGCAGCTCCGGGACACCCAGGCTGGAGTACGAGCAGTACTTC
length: 16; size: -; D: TRBD2; J: TRBJ2-1; V: TRBV9; CDR3: CASSHGTSGGYNEQFF; DNA: TGTGCCAGCAGCCACGGAACTAGCGGGGGTTACAATGAGCAGTTCTTC
length: 15; size: once; D: -; J: TRBJ2-1; V: TRBV2; CDR3: CASRKPGLNYNEQFF; DNA: TGTGCCAGCCGAAAGCCGGGACTTAATTACAATGAGCAGTTCTTC
length: 16; size: -; D: TRBD2; J: TRBJ2-7; V: TRBV5-4; CDR3: CASSLWTSGYSYEQYF; DNA: TGTGCCAGCAGCTTGTGGACTAGCGGGTATTCCTACGAGCAGTACTTC
length: 13; size: -; D: -; J: TRBJ1-1; V: TRBV11-1; CDR3: CASSFGGGTEAFF; DNA: TGTGCCAGCAGCTTTGGGGGGGGCACTGAAGCTTTCTTT
length: 15; size: -; D: -; J: TRBJ1-5; V: TRBV6-6; CDR3: CASSYSEGGGQPQHF; DNA: TGTGCCAGCAGTTACTCGGAGGGCGGAGGTCAGCCCCAGCATTTT
length: 17; size: -; D: TRBD2; J: TRBJ2-5; V: TRBV5-1; CDR3: CASSLAGLAGVQETQYF; DNA: TGCGCCAGCAGCTTGGCAGGGTTAGCGGGGGTACAAGAGACCCAGTACTTC
length: 19; size: -; D: TRBD2; J: TRBJ2-7; V: TRBV5-4; CDR3: CASSQVRLAGVPAVLEQYF; DNA: TGTGCCAGCAGCCAGGTTAGACTAGCGGGAGTCCCGGCCGTTTTGGAGCAGTACTTC
length: 14; size: once; D: -; J: TRBJ1-1; V: TRBV9; CDR3: CASSVVPTNTEAFF; DNA: TGTGCCAGCAGCGTGGTCCCTACGAACACTGAAGCTTTCTTT
length: 14; size: -; D: -; J: TRBJ1-2; V: TRBV9; CDR3: CASSVDKGNYGYTF; DNA: TGTGCCAGCAGCGTAGACAAGGGGAACTATGGCTACACCTTC